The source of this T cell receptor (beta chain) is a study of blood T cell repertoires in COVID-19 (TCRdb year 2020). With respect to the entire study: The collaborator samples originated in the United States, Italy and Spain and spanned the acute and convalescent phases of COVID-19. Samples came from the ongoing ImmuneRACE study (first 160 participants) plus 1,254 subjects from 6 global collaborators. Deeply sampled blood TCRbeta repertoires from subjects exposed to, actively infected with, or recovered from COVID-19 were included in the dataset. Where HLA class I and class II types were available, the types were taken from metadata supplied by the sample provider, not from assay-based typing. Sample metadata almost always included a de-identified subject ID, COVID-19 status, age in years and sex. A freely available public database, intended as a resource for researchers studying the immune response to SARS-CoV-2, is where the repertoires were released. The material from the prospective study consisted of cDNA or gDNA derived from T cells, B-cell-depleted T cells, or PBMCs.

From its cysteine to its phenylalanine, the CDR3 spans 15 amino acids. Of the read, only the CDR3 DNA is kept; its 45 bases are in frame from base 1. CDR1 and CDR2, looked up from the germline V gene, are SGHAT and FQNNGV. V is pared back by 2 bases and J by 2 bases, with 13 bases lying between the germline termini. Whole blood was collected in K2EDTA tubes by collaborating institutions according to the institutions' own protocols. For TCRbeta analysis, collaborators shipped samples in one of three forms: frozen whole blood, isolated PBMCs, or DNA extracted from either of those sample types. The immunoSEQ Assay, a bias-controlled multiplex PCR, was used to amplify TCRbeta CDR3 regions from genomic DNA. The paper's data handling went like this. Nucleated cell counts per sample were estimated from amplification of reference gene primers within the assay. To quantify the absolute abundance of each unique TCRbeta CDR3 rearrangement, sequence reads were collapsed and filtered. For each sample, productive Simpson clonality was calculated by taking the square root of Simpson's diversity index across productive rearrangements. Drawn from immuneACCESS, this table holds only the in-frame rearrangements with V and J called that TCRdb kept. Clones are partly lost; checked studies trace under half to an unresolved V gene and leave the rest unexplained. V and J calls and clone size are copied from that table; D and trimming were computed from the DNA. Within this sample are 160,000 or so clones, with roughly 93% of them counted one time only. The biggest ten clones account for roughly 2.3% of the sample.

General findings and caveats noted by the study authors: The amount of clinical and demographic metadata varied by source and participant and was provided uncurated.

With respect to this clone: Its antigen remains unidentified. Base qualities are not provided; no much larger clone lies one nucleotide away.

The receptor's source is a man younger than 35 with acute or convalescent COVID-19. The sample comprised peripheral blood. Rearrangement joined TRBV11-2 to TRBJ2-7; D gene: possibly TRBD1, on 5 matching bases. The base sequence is TGTGCCAGCAGCTTAACTGTGGGCAGGGCCTACGAGCAGTACTTC. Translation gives CASSLTVGRAYEQYF.